Below, 28 T cell receptor beta chains from the same sample are listed, as sequenced in a study of technical replicates of blood from a handful of donors. Here immunoSEQ multiplex PCR was the method, and the copy in TCRdb shows in-frame clones only, minus some. The repertoire includes about 44,000 clones, roughly 96% of them detected once, and about 0.38% sits in the top ten. Source material: T cells isolated from PBMCs. These receptors came from a human donor in good health.

The V and J genes are TRBV11-2 and TRBJ2-7; TRBD2 aligns across 9 bases. Losses at the gene ends were 4 bases for V and 3 bases for J; bases not matched to a gene: 10. The germline gives CDR1 SGHAT, CDR2 FQNNGV. The length of the CDR3 is 16 residues. CDR3 region: CASSSPETSGIYEQYF. In DNA form, the CDR3 reads TGTGCCAGCAGCTCACCAGAGACTAGCGGAATCTACGAGCAGTACTTC.

This clone was found once. The chain links TRBV10-3 to TRBJ2-2; tentatively, D is TRBD1 (6 bases). The CDR3 spans 14 residues. Trimming stripped 10 bases from V and 0 bases from J, with 12 bases between. From germline, CDR1 is ENHRY and CDR2 SYGVKD. CDR3 coding DNA: TGTGCCACGTCCCCAGGGGCGAACACCGGGGAGCTGTTTTTT. Its translation is CATSPGANTGELFF.

This clone was seen a single time. This chain connects TRBV29-1 to TRBJ2-7, with 7 bases aligning to TRBD1. The trim removed 5 bases at V and 2 bases at J, leaving 6 bases unmatched. This CDR3 has 13 residues. Germline loops: CDR1 SQVTM, CDR2 ANQGSEA. DNA for the CDR3: TGCAGCGTTTTTGGACAGGCTACCTACGAGCAGTACTTC. Protein product: CSVFGQATYEQYF.

This sequence joins TRBV6-6 and TRBJ2-7; 8 positions agree with TRBD1. Germline-derived CDR1 and CDR2 are MNHNY and SVGAGI (reference sequence). The J segment lost 5 bases and the V segment lost 7 bases, leaving 10 bases of the junction unmatched. This CDR3 is 14 amino acids long. CDR3 coding DNA: TGTGCCAGCAATTGGACAGGGTTTCTCCACGAGCAGTACTTC. Translation: CASNWTGFLHEQYF.

The chain is built from TRBV2 and TRBJ1-4, with 8 bases matching TRBD1. Per the germline V gene, CDR1 is SNHLY and CDR2 is FYNNEI. The CDR3 is made up of 15 amino acids. With V trimmed by 8 bases and J by 5 bases, 10 bases remained unmatched. The CDR3 reads CASREWDRSNEKLFF. CDR3 sequence (DNA): TGTGCCAGCCGCGAATGGGACAGGTCGAATGAAAAACTGTTTTTT.

The V gene is TRBV18, the J gene TRBJ1-3; D is uncertain. Trimming pared 4 bases from V and 4 bases from J, leaving 11 bases between. Germline V gives CDR1 KGHSH, CDR2 LQKENI. This CDR3 is 14 amino acids long. As DNA, the CDR3 is TGTGCCAGCTCACTCCAGGCTAACGGAAACACCATATATTTT. Residues: CASSLQANGNTIYF.

This clone was seen only once. The chain couples TRBV21-1 to TRBJ2-7; whether TRBD2, the table's D call, matches the DNA was not checked. TRBV21-1 is listed as a pseudogene. The CDR3 is made up of 19 amino acids. The CDR3 reads CASSKGSGTSIPPYYEQYF. The CDR3 DNA follows: TGTGCCAGCAGCAAAGGGAGCGGGACTAGCATTCCGCCCTATTACGAGCAGTACTTC.

The chain uses TRBV30 and TRBJ2-1; D call uncertain. The V end lost 0 bases, the J end lost 3 bases, and 15 bases lay between the germline ends. The CDR3 is 16 amino acids. Germline CDR1 GTSNPN, CDR2 SVGIG (reference sequence). CDR3 protein: CAWSVSYVGDYNEQFF. CDR3 DNA sequence: TGTGCCTGGAGTGTATCCTACGTGGGCGACTACAATGAGCAGTTCTTC.

This clone came up once. The chain recombines TRBV5-1 with TRBJ2-3; 14 nucleotides agree with TRBD2. With V trimmed by 0 bases and J by 5 bases, 2 bases remained unmatched. Germline lookup yields CDR1 SGHRS and CDR2 YFSETQ. The length of the CDR3 is 16 residues. Here the CDR3 DNA reads TGCGCCAGCAGCTTGGGACTAGCGGGAGGGCAAGATACGCAGTATTTT. Amino acids: CASSLGLAGGQDTQYF.

J is TRBJ2-5 and V is TRBV4-1; TRBD1 might be the D (6 bases). Trimming removed 0 bases at V and 4 bases at J, with 12 bases between. The CDR3 consists of 15 residues. Germline values: CDR1 MGHRA, CDR2 YSYEKL. CDR3 sequence (DNA): TGCGCCAGCAGCCAAGACAGGGGATTTGCAGAGACCCAGTACTTC. It encodes CASSQDRGFAETQYF.

V is TRBV7-9 and J is TRBJ2-7; 9 bases align to TRBD1. CDR3 length equals 15 residues. Trimming cost V 3 bases and J 5 bases; bases outside gene matches: 8. The germline gives CDR1 SEHNR, CDR2 FQNEAQ (reference sequence). In DNA, the CDR3 is TGTGCCAGCAGCTTTCGAGGACAGGGGCTTGACGAGCAGTACTTC. It yields the protein CASSFRGQGLDEQYF.

This chain joins TRBV12-5 and TRBJ1-2, with TRBD1 matching 9 bases. Germline V lookup: CDR1 LGHNT, CDR2 FRNRAP. The CDR3 has 14 residues. Unmatched junction bases numbered 5, after V lost 6 bases and J lost 3 bases. The CDR3 loop is CASGVTGGYYGYTF. CDR3 sequence (DNA): TGTGCTAGTGGGGTGACAGGGGGTTACTATGGCTACACCTTC.

This clone has only one observation. V usage is TRBV5-1 and J usage is TRBJ2-1; 7 bases align to TRBD2. This CDR3 comprises 15 residues. V shed 1 base and J 4 bases; nucleotides not matched to a gene: 5. The germline gives CDR1 SGHRS, CDR2 YFSETQ. The CDR3 loop is CASSLSSGVYNEQFF. The CDR3 DNA reads as TGCGCCAGCAGCTTGTCTAGCGGAGTTTACAATGAGCAGTTCTTC.

The J gene is TRBJ1-2, the V gene TRBV29-1; TRBD1 might be the D (5 bases). V was shortened by 2 bases and J by 8 bases, with 15 bases between the two germline ends. This CDR3 is built from 13 residues. Germline assignment: CDR1 SQVTM and CDR2 ANQGSEA. CDR3 in amino acids: CSVELAGREGYTF. The CDR3 DNA reads as TGCAGCGTTGAATTGGCGGGGCGGGAAGGCTACACCTTC. Using reference TRBV29-1 and TRBJ1-2 for the parts outside the CDR3, the full variable domain is SAVISQKPSRDICQRGTSLTIQCQVDSQVTMMFWYRQQPGQSLTLIATANQGSEATYESGFVIDKFPISRPNLTFSTLTVSNMSPEDSSIYLCSVELAGREGYTFGSGTRLTVV.

The chain joins TRBV15 to TRBJ1-3; D possibly corresponds to TRBD1 (5 bases). CDR1 LNHNV and CDR2 YYDKDF come from the germline V gene (reference sequence). The CDR3 contains 15 residues. V was pared by 0 bases and J by 8 bases, with 14 bases between. CDR3 DNA: TGTGCCACCAGCAGAGAGGCAGGGTTCACCGACACCATATATTTT. Translation: CATSREAGFTDTIYF.

This chain uses TRBV5-6 with TRBJ2-5; 10 bases are shared with TRBD2. The CDR3 runs to 14 residues. Germline V CDR1 and CDR2: SGHDT, YYEEEE. The ends lost 4 bases at V and 5 bases at J; junction bases unmatched: 5. CDR3 bases: TGTGCCAGCAGCACCGGGACTAGCGCGGAGACCCAGTACTTC. Translated, it gives CASSTGTSAETQYF.

This chain links TRBV7-6 with TRBJ2-7; no reliable D call. CDR1 is SGHVS and CDR2 is FNYEAQ in the germline V gene. Trimming shortened V by 0 bases and J by 4 bases, and 13 bases separated the two germline ends. The length of the CDR3 is 15 residues. This CDR3 is CASSLASGMPYEQYF. CDR3 in DNA: TGTGCCAGCAGCTTAGCGTCAGGTATGCCTTACGAGCAGTACTTC.

This sequence joins TRBV10-1 and TRBJ2-2; 8 bases match TRBD2. Germline CDR1 WNHNN, CDR2 SYGVQD (reference sequence). The ends lost 4 bases at V and 7 bases at J; junction bases unmatched: 11. The CDR3 loop spans 16 amino acids. This CDR3 is CASSVLERELGGELFF. The CDR3 nucleotides read TGCGCCAGCAGTGTCCTCGAGCGGGAGCTGGGCGGGGAGCTGTTTTTT.

The chain is built from TRBV11-2 and TRBJ2-1; maybe TRBD2 (5 bases). CDR3 length: 15 amino acids. Germline V gene data show CDR1 as SGHAT and CDR2 as FQNNGV. V dropped 3 bases and J dropped 0 bases, with 9 bases sitting between them. This CDR3 reads CASSFSASSYNEQFF. DNA for the CDR3: TGTGCCAGCAGCTTTAGCGCAAGCTCCTACAATGAGCAGTTCTTC.

In DNA form, the CDR3 reads TGTGCCAGCAGCGCGCGCCGGGACAGGTTCCACGAGCAGTACTTC. It specifies CASSARRDRFHEQYF. The chain uses TRBV9 and TRBJ2-7; 8 bases match TRBD1. This CDR3 has 15 residues. Germline trimming cut 3 bases from V and 5 bases from J; bases unmatched to any gene: 10. The germline V gene has CDR1 SGDLS and CDR2 YYNGEE.

The gene calls are TRBV6-1 and TRBJ1-1, with no clear D. Germline CDR1 and CDR2: MNHNS and SASEGT. V was cut by 2 bases and J by 0 bases, with 7 bases left in between. The length of the CDR3 is 14 residues. DNA for the CDR3: TGTGCCAGCAGTGAACAGGTTATGAACACTGAAGCTTTCTTT. It is translated as CASSEQVMNTEAFF.

The genes are TRBV28 and TRBJ2-2; TRBD1 might be the D (5 bases). Germline assignment: CDR1 MDHEN and CDR2 SYDVKM. The CDR3 has 12 residues. Trimming took 7 bases from V and 3 from J, leaving 6 bases between them. CDR3 loop: CASIGDTGELFF. CDR3 DNA sequence: TGTGCCAGCATAGGGGACACCGGGGAGCTGTTTTTT.

J is TRBJ2-1 and V is TRBV6-5, with a possible D match to TRBD2 (5 bases). V dropped 2 bases and J dropped 7 bases, with 12 bases sitting between them. This CDR3 comprises 14 residues. From germline, CDR1 is MNHEY and CDR2 SVGAGI. The CDR3 region has the DNA TGTGCCAGCAGTTACAGAGCGGAGGAAAATGAGCAGTTCTTC. Protein: CASSYRAEENEQFF.

The chain links TRBV6-5 to TRBJ2-1, with 7 positions matching TRBD2. V trimming: 2 bases; J trimming: 9 bases; junction bases outside the gene matches: 4. The CDR3 consists of 13 residues. Germline V gene lookup returns CDR1 MNHEY and CDR2 SVGAGI. CDR3 nucleotides: TGTGCCAGCAGTTACCGACGGGAGGCTGAGCAGTTCTTC. Translated: CASSYRREAEQFF.

The count of this clone is one. The chain has TRBV9 and TRBJ1-1; D is uncertain. The V end lost 2 bases, the J end lost 4 bases, and 12 bases lay between the germline ends. The germline CDR1 and CDR2 sequences are SGDLS and YYNGEE. This CDR3 has 14 residues. CDR3 sequence reads: CASSVAGSGTEAFF. The CDR3 region has the DNA TGTGCCAGCAGCGTCGCCGGGTCTGGCACTGAAGCTTTCTTT.

V and J are TRBV30 and TRBJ1-2, with D uncertain. The CDR3 totals 13 residues. The germline V gene encodes CDR1 GTSNPN and CDR2 SVGIG (reference sequence). V shed 2 bases and J shed 2 bases, with 9 bases lying between them. Written as DNA, the CDR3 is TGTGCCTGGAGTAGATCAAGCAACTATGGCTACACCTTC. It codes for CAWSRSSNYGYTF.

The chain recombines TRBV18 with TRBJ2-5; tentative D call: TRBD2 (6 bases). The V end was cut by 3 bases, the J end by 2 bases, with 10 bases between. Germline CDR1 and CDR2: KGHSH and LQKENI. This CDR3 has 14 amino acids. The CDR3 loop reads CASSPERVQETQYF. CDR3 DNA: TGTGCCAGCTCACCCGAGCGGGTTCAAGAGACCCAGTACTTC.

This chain uses TRBV25-1 with TRBJ1-4, with TRBD1 identical over 9 bases. Per germline, CDR1 MGHDK and CDR2 SYGVNS. There are 14 residues in the CDR3. With V trimmed by 7 bases and J by 8 bases, 8 bases remained unmatched. In nucleotides, the CDR3 is TGTGCCAGCACAACAGGGGGCGATCAGGAAAAACTGTTTTTT. Translating gives CASTTGGDQEKLFF. Together with reference TRBV25-1 and TRBJ1-4, the CDR3 gives the full variable domain: EADIYQTPRYLVIGTGKKITLECSQTMGHDKMYWYQQDPGMELHLIHYSYGVNSTEKGDLSSESTVSRIRTEHFPLTLESARPSHTSQYLCASTTGGDQEKLFFGSGTQLSVL.